The 10 T cell receptor beta chains in this list originate from one sample, sequenced in a study of blood T cell repertoires in COVID-19. Assay: immunoSEQ multiplex PCR; the TCRdb copy retains only in-frame clones and omits some. The sample holds some 260,000 clones, approximately 82% seen once. Sequencing was performed on peripheral blood. The receptor set was obtained from a woman between 18 and 29 years old with acute or convalescent COVID-19.

The chain joins TRBV2 to TRBJ1-1, with a weak D call TRBD1 (5 bases). This CDR3 region has 12 residues. Germline V lookup: CDR1 SNHLY, CDR2 FYNNEI. V lost 6 bases and J 6 bases, leaving 11 bases between the germline ends. CDR3 bases: TGTGCCAGCAGCGCAGGGTCACCTGAAGCTTTCTTT. Protein: CASSAGSPEAFF.

This clone has a handful of counts. The chain is built from TRBV15 and TRBJ2-1; no firm D call. V was clipped by 0 bases and J by 10 bases, with 7 bases between them. This CDR3 is built from 12 residues. Germline assignment: CDR1 LNHNV and CDR2 YYDKDF (reference sequence). CDR3 in DNA: TGTGCCACCAGCAGAGATACACAAGAGCAGTTCTTC. This translates into CATSRDTQEQFF.

The genes are TRBV6-2 or TRBV6-3 and TRBJ2-7, with TRBD1 matching 7 bases. CDR3 length: 14 amino acids. Germline V CDR1 and CDR2: MNHEY, SVGEGT. Trimming took 2 bases from V and 2 from J; bases not matched to a gene: 3. The CDR3, as DNA: TGTGCCAGCAGTTACGCCGGGACAGCCTACGAGCAGTACTTC. This translates into CASSYAGTAYEQYF.

The CDR3 loop reads CASSLSQGPTYEQYF. The CDR3 DNA is TGCGCCAGCAGCTTGTCCCAGGGGCCGACCTACGAGCAGTACTTC. J is TRBJ2-7 and V is TRBV5-1; D might be TRBD1 (6 bases). The germline CDR1 and CDR2 sequences are SGHRS and YFSETQ. The V end was cut by 1 base, the J end by 2 bases, with 13 bases between. The CDR3 extends over 15 amino acids. Full variable domain (remainder filled in from reference TRBV5-1 and TRBJ2-7): KAGVTQTPRYLIKTRGQQVTLSCSPISGHRSVSWYQQTPGQGLQFLFEYFSETQRNKGNFPGRFSGRQFSNSRSEMNVSTLELGDSALYLCASSLSQGPTYEQYFGPGTRLTVT.

The rearrangement uses TRBV2 and TRBJ2-5; D perhaps matches TRBD2 (6 bases). Trimming left V 8 bases short and J 5 bases short, with 15 bases between. Germline values: CDR1 SNHLY, CDR2 FYNNEI. The CDR3 contains 13 residues. Written as DNA, the CDR3 is TGTGCCAGCCGCAAACTAGGGAGGGAGACCCAGTACTTC. The encoded protein is CASRKLGRETQYF. The variable domain in full, completed from reference TRBV2 and TRBJ2-5, reads EPEVTQTPSHQVTQMGQEVILRCVPISNHLYFYWYRQILGQKVEFLVSFYNNEISEKSEIFDDQFSVERPDGSNFTLKIRSTKLEDSAMYFCASRKLGRETQYFGPGTRLLVL.

The J gene is TRBJ2-3, the V gene TRBV10-3; TRBD2 matches at 12 bases. The CDR3 covers 15 residues. V dropped 5 bases and J dropped 4; count of bases not matched to a gene: 4. CDR1 and CDR2 from the germline V gene are ENHRY and SYGVKD. CDR3 bases: TGTGCCATCAGTTCGACTAGCGGGAGTCCAGATACGCAGTATTTT. It is translated as CAISSTSGSPDTQYF.

The chain couples TRBV18 to TRBJ2-7; unclear D gene. V lost 2 bases to trimming and J lost 2 bases, with 7 bases between them. Germline values: CDR1 KGHSH, CDR2 LQKENI. The CDR3 is 13 residues long. CDR3 in DNA: TGTGCCAGCTCACCAGGCACGACCTACGAGCAGTACTTC. Protein: CASSPGTTYEQYF.

The V and J genes are TRBV6-1 and TRBJ2-1, with 8 bases that match TRBD2. This CDR3 comprises 15 residues. Germline trimming cut 3 bases from V and 7 bases from J; bases unmatched to any gene: 8. The germline V gene has CDR1 MNHNS and CDR2 SASEGT. The CDR3 here is CASSDGASGRNEQFF. The CDR3, as DNA: TGTGCCAGCAGTGACGGGGCTAGCGGGCGTAATGAGCAGTTCTTC.

The J gene is TRBJ1-6, the V gene TRBV25-1; D perhaps matches TRBD1 (5 bases). There are 14 residues in the CDR3. The V end was cut by 0 bases, the J end by 9 bases, with 9 bases between. Germline assignment: CDR1 MGHDK and CDR2 SYGVNS. The CDR3 DNA is TGTGCCAGCAGTGAATATCTGGGGGGTTCACCCCTCCACTTT. It encodes CASSEYLGGSPLHF.

The CDR3 region is CASSLNTGLEAFF. In nucleotides, the CDR3 is TGTGCCAGCAGCCTTAACACAGGTCTTGAAGCTTTCTTT. This sequence joins TRBV14 and TRBJ1-1; tentatively, D is TRBD1 (5 bases). Between the trimmed V and J ends, which lost 4 bases and 7 bases, there was a span of 13 bases. This CDR3 has 13 amino acids. Germline loops: CDR1 SGHDN, CDR2 FVKESK.